Following are 8 T cell receptor beta chains from one sample sequenced in a study of blood T cell repertoires in COVID-19 (TCRdb year 2020). The method was the immunoSEQ multiplex PCR assay. TCRdb's version of the immuneACCESS table is confined to in-frame rearrangements and falls short of the full clone set. An unresolved V gene accounts for under half of the shortfall where checked; the remainder is of unknown origin. Across this sample there are 270,000 or so clones, with around nine tenths seen only once. Around 2.4% of the sample lies in the top ten. Source material: PBMCs or T cells enriched from blood (not recorded which). These TCRs come from a woman between 18 and 29 years old who had recovered from COVID-19.

This clone was recorded a few times. The rearrangement links TRBV7-9 to TRBJ2-1; 8 nucleotides line up with TRBD1. This CDR3 is built from 16 residues. V was pared by 4 bases and J by 4 bases, with 9 bases of the junction left unmatched. The germline CDR1 and CDR2 sequences are SEHNR and FQNEAQ (reference sequence). CDR3 nucleotide sequence: TGTGCCAGCAGCTCCGGCGGACAGGGTGGGTACAATGAGCAGTTCTTC. Protein product: CASSSGGQGGYNEQFF. The whole variable domain, remainder taken from reference TRBV7-9 and TRBJ2-1, is DTGVSQNPRHKITKRGQNVTFRCDPISEHNRLYWYRQTLGQGPEFLTYFQNEAQLEKSRLLSDRFSAERPKGSFSTLEIQRTEQGDSAMYLCASSSGGQGGYNEQFFGPGTRLTVL.

The chain recombines TRBV7-9 with TRBJ2-1, with D perhaps TRBD1 (6 bases). Per the germline V gene, CDR1 is SEHNR and CDR2 is FQNEAQ (reference sequence). The CDR3 contains 15 residues. Deletions cut 4 bases from V and 2 bases from J, with 12 bases between. Here the CDR3 reads CASSYYRDTYNEQFF. Here the CDR3 DNA reads TGTGCCAGCAGCTACTACCGGGACACCTACAATGAGCAGTTCTTC.

In its sample, this clone was seen once. The V gene is TRBV25-1, the J gene TRBJ1-1; D gene ambiguous. V was shortened by 5 bases and J by 0 bases, with 13 bases between the two germline ends. This CDR3 has 15 amino acids. Germline lookup yields CDR1 MGHDK and CDR2 SYGVNS. CDR3 amino acids: CASSPLSGMNTEAFF. CDR3 coding DNA: TGTGCCAGCAGTCCACTCTCGGGGATGAACACTGAAGCTTTCTTT.

The CDR3 bases are TGTGCCAGCAGTGAAGCACCAGCGGGGGTGTACAATGAGCAGTTCTTC. This translates into CASSEAPAGVYNEQFF. The chain joins TRBV6-1 to TRBJ2-1; 8 positions agree with TRBD2. This CDR3 region has 16 residues. The germline V gene encodes CDR1 MNHNS and CDR2 SASEGT. The V segment lost 0 bases and the J segment 4 bases; nucleotides outside the gene matches: 5.

The rearrangement links TRBV11-2 to TRBJ2-5; D possibly corresponds to TRBD1 (5 bases). CDR3 length equals 15 residues. Germline-derived CDR1 and CDR2 are SGHAT and FQNNGV. The germline V and J ends were trimmed by 4 bases and 5 bases, with 17 bases remaining between them. The CDR3 loop is CASSSIDQGIETQYF. CDR3 sequence (DNA): TGTGCCAGCAGCTCGATCGATCAGGGAATCGAGACCCAGTACTTC. Using reference TRBV11-2 and TRBJ2-5 for the parts outside the CDR3, the full variable domain is EAGVAQSPRYKIIEKRQSVAFWCNPISGHATLYWYQQILGQGPKLLIQFQNNGVVDDSQLPKDRFSAERLKGVDSTLKIQPAKLEDSAVYLCASSSIDQGIETQYFGPGTRLLVL.

The chain links TRBV6-2 or TRBV6-3 to TRBJ1-4; D not certain. The CDR3 sequence is 12 residues long. Germline V lookup: CDR1 MNHEY, CDR2 SVGEGT. Trimming cost V 1 base and J 8 bases, with 5 bases left between them. The CDR3 coding sequence is TGTGCCAGCAGTTACTTCCGGGAAAAACTGTTTTTT. It translates to CASSYFREKLFF.

The chain employs TRBV5-1 and TRBJ2-7; D is unresolved. CDR1 is SGHRS and CDR2 is YFSETQ in the germline V gene. This CDR3 contains 13 residues. The V gene lost 0 bases and the J gene lost 4 bases, with 8 bases spanning the gap. Here the CDR3 DNA reads TGCGCCAGCAGCTTGGTCGTGGCATACGAGCAGTACTTC. Translated: CASSLVVAYEQYF.

The chain links TRBV15 to TRBJ1-2; 9 bases are shared with TRBD1. V dropped 5 bases and J dropped 7; count of bases not matched to a gene: 14. The germline V gene has CDR1 LNHNV and CDR2 YYDKDF (reference sequence). The CDR3 is 16 amino acids. The CDR3 DNA is TGTGCCACCAGCGCACGACCCGGGACAGGGTTTCTTGGCTACACCTTC. Translated: CATSARPGTGFLGYTF.